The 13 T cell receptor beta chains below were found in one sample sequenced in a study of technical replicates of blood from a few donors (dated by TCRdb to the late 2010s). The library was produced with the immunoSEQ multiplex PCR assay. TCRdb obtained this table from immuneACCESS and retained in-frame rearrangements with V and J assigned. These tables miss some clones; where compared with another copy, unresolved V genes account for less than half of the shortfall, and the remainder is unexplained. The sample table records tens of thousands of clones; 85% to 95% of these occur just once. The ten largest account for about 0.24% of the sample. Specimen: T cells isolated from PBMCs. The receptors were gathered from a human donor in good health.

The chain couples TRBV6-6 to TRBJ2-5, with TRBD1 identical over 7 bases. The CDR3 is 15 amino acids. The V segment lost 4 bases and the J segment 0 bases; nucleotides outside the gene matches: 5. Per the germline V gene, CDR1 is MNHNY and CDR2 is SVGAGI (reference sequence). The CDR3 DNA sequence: TGTGCCAGCAGTTCGACGACAGGGAACCAAGAGACCCAGTACTTC. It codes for CASSSTTGNQETQYF.

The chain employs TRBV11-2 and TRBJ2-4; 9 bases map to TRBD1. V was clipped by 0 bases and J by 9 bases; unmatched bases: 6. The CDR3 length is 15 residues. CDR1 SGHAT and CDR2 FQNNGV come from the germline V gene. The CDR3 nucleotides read TGTGCCAGCAGCTTAGACGGGGACAGGGTCCGCATTCAGTACTTC. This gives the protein CASSLDGDRVRIQYF.

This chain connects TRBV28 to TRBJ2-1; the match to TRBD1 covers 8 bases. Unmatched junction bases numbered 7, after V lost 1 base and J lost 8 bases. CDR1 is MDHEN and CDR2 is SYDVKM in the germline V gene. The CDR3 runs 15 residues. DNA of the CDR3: TGTGCCAGCAGTTTATCAGGGGGCGTTATGGATGAGCAGTTCTTC. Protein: CASSLSGGVMDEQFF.

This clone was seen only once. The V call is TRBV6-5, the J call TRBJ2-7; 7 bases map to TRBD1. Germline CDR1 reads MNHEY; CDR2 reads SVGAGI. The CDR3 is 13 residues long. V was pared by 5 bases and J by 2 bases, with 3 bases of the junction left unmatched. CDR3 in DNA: TGTGCCAGCAGTCGCGACAGGGCCTACGAGCAGTACTTC. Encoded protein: CASSRDRAYEQYF.

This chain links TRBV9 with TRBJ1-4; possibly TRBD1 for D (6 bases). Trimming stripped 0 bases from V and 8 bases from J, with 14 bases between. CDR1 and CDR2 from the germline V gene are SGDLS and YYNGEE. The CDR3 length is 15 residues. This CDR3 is CASSVETGKGEKLFF. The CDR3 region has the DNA TGTGCCAGCAGCGTAGAGACAGGCAAGGGCGAAAAACTGTTTTTT.

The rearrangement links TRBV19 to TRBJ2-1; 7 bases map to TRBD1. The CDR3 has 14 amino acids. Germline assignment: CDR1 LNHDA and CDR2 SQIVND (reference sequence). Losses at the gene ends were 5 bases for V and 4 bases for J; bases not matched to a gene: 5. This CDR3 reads CASSLGDSYNEQFF. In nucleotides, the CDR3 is TGTGCCAGTAGTCTAGGGGACAGTTACAATGAGCAGTTCTTC. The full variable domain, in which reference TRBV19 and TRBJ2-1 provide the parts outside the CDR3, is DGGITQSPKYLFRKEGQNVTLSCEQNLNHDAMYWYRQDPGQGLRLIYYSQIVNDFQKGDIAEGYSVSREKKESFPLTVTSAQKNPTAFYLCASSLGDSYNEQFFGPGTRLTVL.

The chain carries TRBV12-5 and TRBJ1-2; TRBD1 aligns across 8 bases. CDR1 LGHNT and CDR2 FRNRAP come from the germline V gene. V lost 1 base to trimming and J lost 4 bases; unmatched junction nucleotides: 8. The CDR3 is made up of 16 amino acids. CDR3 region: CASGLGGGQGIYGYTF. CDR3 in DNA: TGTGCTAGTGGTTTGGGGGGCGGACAGGGAATCTATGGCTACACCTTC. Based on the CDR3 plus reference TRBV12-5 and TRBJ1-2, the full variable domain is DARVTQTPRHKVTEMGQEVTMRCQPILGHNTVFWYRQTMMQGLELLAYFRNRAPLDDSGMPKDRFSAEMPDATLATLKIQPSEPRDSAVYFCASGLGGGQGIYGYTFGSGTRLTVV.

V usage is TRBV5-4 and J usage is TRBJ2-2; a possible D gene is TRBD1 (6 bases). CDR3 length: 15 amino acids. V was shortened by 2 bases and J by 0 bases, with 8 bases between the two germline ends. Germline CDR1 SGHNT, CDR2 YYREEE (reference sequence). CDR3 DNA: TGTGCCAGCAGCTTCCGGACAGCGAACACCGGGGAGCTGTTTTTT. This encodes CASSFRTANTGELFF.

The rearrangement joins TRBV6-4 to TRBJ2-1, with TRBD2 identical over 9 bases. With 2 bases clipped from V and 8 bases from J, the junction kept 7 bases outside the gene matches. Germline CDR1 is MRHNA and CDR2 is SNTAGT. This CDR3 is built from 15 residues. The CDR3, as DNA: TGTGCCAGCAGTGACGGGTCTAGCGGGATCGATGAGCAGTTCTTC. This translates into CASSDGSSGIDEQFF.

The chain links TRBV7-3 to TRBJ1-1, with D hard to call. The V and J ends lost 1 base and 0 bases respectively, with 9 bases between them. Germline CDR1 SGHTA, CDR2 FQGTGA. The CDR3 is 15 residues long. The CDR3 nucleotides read TGTGCCAGCAGCTTAAGAGGAGCAATGAACACTGAAGCTTTCTTT. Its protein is CASSLRGAMNTEAFF. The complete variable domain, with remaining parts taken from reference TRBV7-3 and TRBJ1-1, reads GAGVSQTPSNKVTEKGKYVELRCDPISGHTALYWYRQSLGQGPEFLIYFQGTGAADDSGLPNDRFFAVRPEGSVSTLKIQRTERGDSAVYLCASSLRGAMNTEAFFGQGTRLTVV.

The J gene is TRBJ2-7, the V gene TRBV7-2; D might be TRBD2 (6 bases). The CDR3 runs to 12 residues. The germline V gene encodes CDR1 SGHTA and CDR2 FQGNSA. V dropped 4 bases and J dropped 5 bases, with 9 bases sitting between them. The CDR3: CASSSGANEQYF. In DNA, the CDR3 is TGTGCCAGCAGCTCGGGAGCGAACGAGCAGTACTTC. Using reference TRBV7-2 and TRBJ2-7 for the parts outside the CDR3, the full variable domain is GAGVSQSPSNKVTEKGKDVELRCDPISGHTALYWYRQSLGQGLEFLIYFQGNSAPDKSGLPSDRFSAERTGGSVSTLTIQRTQQEDSAVYLCASSSGANEQYFGPGTRLTVT.

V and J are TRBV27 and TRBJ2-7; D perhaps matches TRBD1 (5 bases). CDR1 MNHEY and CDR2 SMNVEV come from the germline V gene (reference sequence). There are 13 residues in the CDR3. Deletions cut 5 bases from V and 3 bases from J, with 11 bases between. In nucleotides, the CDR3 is TGTGCCAGCAGTCCCCGACAGTTCTACGAGCAGTACTTC. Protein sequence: CASSPRQFYEQYF.

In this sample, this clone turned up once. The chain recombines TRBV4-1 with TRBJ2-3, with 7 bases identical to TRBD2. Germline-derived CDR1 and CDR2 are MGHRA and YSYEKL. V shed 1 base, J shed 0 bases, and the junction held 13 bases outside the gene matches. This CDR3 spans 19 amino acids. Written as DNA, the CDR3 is TGCGCCAGCAGCCAAGTGACCACCGGGGGGAGACTTAGCACAGATACGCAGTATTTT. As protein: CASSQVTTGGRLSTDTQYF.